These T cell receptor beta chains were read from a single sample in a study of T-cell reconstitution after alpha-beta-depleted transplantation in children. A single record per CDR3 protein comes from TCRdb applying MiXCR to the PCR reads. The sample lists about 210,000 distinct CDR3 sequences; about a sixth were seen once. The material sequenced was PBMCs, mostly from graft donor cells, taken 360 days after TCRalphabeta/CD19-depleted stem cell transplant. The receptor set was obtained from a male patient aged 2 to 10 who had a stem cell transplant for acute lymphoblastic leukemia, so the T cells may come from the graft donor. Each CDR3 is given with its conserved first and last residue. D genes are given only for firm matches. Size is stated for part of the rows, as once, few or many counts, or as a class when the clone is expanded.

len | abundance | j_gene | v_gene | d_gene | CDR3aa | CDR3nt
15 | NA | TRBJ1-2 | TRBV27 | TRBD1 | CASSLSPTGNYGYTF | TGTGCCAGCAGTTTATCTCCGACAGGGAACTATGGCTACACCTTC
17 | NA | TRBJ1-5 | TRBV4-1 | NA | CASSQDQFGGPNQPQHF | TGCGCCAGCAGCCAAGACCAGTTCGGGGGTCCGAATCAGCCCCAGCATTTT
17 | NA | TRBJ2-2 | TRBV12-3/TRBV12-4 | TRBD1 | CASRFSGTGLDTGELFF | TGTGCCAGCAGATTCTCCGGGACAGGGTTGGACACCGGGGAGCTGTTTTTT
15 | NA | TRBJ1-6 | TRBV4-3 | TRBD1 | CASSHDRAYNSPLHF | TGCGCCAGCAGCCACGACAGGGCCTATAATTCACCCCTCCACTTT
15 | few | TRBJ2-3 | TRBV5-6 | NA | CASSFRGVGTDTQYF | TGTGCCAGCAGCTTCCGGGGCGTCGGCACAGATACGCAGTATTTT
11 | many | TRBJ1-2 | TRBV18 | NA | CASSPGDGYTF | TGTGCCAGCTCACCAGGGGACGGCTACACCTTC
11 | NA | TRBJ1-1 | TRBV20-1 | NA | CSARAQGRAFF | TGCAGTGCTAGAGCACAGGGCCGGGCTTTCTTT
14 | NA | TRBJ2-7 | TRBV25-1 | NA | CASSSGALAYEQYF | TGTGCCAGCAGTTCGGGGGCCCTAGCCTACGAGCAGTACTTC
15 | few | TRBJ2-5 | TRBV30 | TRBD2 | CAWSWVAGPGETQYF | TGTGCCTGGAGTTGGGTAGCGGGGCCGGGAGAGACCCAGTACTTC
15 | few | TRBJ2-2 | TRBV4-3 | NA | CASSQDTYTTGELFF | TGCGCCAGCAGCCAAGATACTTATACTACCGGGGAGCTGTTTTTT